This T cell receptor (beta chain) comes out of a study of blood T cell repertoires in COVID-19. Across the whole study: T cells, B-cell-depleted T cells, or PBMCs provided the cDNA or gDNA that served as material.

As processed by the authors: Reference gene primers were amplified, and this amplification served to estimate nucleated cell counts. Clones were read by immunoSEQ multiplex PCR, and TCRdb kept only the in-frame ones, dropping some. Clonal size and the V and J genes are those of that table, whereas D and trimming came from the DNA. The sample includes about 160,000 clones, around 74% of them seen just once. Those enrolled in Seattle joined during active infection and were followed longitudinally afterward. CDR3 length: 16 residues. CDR1 and CDR2 (germline): KGHDR, SFDVKD. V gave up 4 bases and J gave up 0 bases, with 15 bases separating them.

Specimen: peripheral blood. The receptor was isolated from a woman aged 55-69 years with COVID-19, enrolled during active disease. The chain has TRBV24-1 and TRBJ2-7; D call uncertain. The CDR3 DNA reads as TGTGCCACCAGTGAGCTAACCATAGTTCGCTCCTACGAGCAGTACTTC. Residues: CATSELTIVRSYEQYF.